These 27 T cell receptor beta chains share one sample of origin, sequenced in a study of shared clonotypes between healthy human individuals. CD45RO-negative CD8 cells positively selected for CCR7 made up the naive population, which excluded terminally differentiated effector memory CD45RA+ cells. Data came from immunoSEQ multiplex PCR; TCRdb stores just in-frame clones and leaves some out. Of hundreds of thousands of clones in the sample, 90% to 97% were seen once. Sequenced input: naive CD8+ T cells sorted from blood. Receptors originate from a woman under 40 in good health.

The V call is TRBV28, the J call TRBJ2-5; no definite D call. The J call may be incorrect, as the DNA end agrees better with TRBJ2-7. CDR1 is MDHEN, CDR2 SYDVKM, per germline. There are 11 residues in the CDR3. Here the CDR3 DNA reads TGTGCCAGCACGGCCTCCTACGAGCAGTACTTC. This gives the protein CASTASYEQYF.

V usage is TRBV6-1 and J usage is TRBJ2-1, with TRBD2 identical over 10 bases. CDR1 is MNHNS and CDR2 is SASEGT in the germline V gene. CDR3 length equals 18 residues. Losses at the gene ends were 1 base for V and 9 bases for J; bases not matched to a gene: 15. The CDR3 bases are TGTGCCAGCAGTGAAGGCCGGGCTAGCGGGGGAGTAGGGTTTGAGCAGTTCTTC. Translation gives CASSEGRASGGVGFEQFF.

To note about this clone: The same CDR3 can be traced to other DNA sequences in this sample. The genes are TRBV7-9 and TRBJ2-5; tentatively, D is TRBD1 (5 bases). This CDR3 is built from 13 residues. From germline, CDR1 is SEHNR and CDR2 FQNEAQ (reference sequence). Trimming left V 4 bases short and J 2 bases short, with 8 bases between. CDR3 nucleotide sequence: TGTGCCAGCAGCTCAGACAGACAAGAGACCCAGTACTTC. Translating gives CASSSDRQETQYF.

CDR3 nucleotide sequence: TGCGCCAGCAGTGATGGCAGATACGACTCCTACGAGCAGTACTTC. Encoded protein: CASSDGRYDSYEQYF. The chain has TRBV10-1 and TRBJ2-7; no firm D call. CDR1 and CDR2 (germline): WNHNN, SYGVQD (reference sequence). The CDR3 covers 15 residues. Trimming removed 3 bases from V and 0 bases from J, with 12 bases in between.

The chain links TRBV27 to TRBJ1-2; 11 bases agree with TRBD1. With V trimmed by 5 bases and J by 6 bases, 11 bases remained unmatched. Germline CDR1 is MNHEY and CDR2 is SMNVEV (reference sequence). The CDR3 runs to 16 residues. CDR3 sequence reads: CASSGIYGQGANGYTF. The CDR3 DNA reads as TGTGCCAGCAGTGGCATTTATGGACAGGGGGCTAATGGCTACACCTTC.

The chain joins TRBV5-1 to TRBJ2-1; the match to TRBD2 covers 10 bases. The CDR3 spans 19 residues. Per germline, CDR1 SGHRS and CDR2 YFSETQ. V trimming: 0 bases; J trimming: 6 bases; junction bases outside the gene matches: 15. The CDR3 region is CASSLGGLAGVLSGNEQFF. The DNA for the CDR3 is TGCGCCAGCAGCTTGGGGGGCCTAGCGGGAGTCCTTTCTGGCAATGAGCAGTTCTTC.

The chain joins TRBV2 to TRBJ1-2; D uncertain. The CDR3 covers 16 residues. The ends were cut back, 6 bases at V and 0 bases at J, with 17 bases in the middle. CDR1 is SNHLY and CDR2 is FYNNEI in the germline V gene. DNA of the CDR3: TGTGCCAGCAGGGGCACGGGTGGATATACTAACTATGGCTACACCTTC. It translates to CASRGTGGYTNYGYTF.

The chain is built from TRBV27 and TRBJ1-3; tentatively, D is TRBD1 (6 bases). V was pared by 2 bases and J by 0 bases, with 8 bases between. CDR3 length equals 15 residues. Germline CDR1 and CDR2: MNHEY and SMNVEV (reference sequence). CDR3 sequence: CASSLGGFSGNTIYF. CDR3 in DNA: TGTGCCAGCAGTTTAGGGGGCTTCTCTGGAAACACCATATATTTT.

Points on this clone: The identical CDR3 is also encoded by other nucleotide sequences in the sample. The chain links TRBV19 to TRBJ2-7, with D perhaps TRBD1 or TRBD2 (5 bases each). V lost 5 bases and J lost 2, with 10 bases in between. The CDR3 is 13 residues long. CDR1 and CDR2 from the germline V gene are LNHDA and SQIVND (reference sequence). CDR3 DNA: TGTGCCAGTAGTCCGGGGCTCACCTACGAGCAGTACTTC. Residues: CASSPGLTYEQYF.

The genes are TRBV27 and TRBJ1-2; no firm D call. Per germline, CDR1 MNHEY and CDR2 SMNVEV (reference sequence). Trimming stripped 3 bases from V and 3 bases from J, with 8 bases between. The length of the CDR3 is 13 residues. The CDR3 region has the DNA TGTGCCAGCAGTTTCCGGCAGGACTATGGCTACACCTTC. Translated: CASSFRQDYGYTF.

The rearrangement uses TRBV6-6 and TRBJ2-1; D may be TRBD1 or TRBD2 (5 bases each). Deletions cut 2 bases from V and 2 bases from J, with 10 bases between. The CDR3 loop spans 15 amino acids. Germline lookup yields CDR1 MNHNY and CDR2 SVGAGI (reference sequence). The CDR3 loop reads CASSYEGLTYNEQFF. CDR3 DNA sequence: TGTGCCAGCAGTTACGAGGGGCTCACCTACAATGAGCAGTTCTTC.

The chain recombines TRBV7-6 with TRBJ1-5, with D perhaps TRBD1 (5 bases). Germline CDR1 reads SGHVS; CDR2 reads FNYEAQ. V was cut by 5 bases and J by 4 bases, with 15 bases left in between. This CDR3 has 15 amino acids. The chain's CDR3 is CASSPGTEGNQPQHF. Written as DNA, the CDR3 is TGTGCCAGCAGCCCGGGGACCGAAGGAAATCAGCCCCAGCATTTT.

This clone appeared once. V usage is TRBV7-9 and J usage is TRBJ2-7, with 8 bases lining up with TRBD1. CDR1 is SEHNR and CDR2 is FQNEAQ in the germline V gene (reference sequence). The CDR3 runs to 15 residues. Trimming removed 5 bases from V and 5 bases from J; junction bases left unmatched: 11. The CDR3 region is CASSPGGGFSHEQYF. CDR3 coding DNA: TGTGCCAGCAGCCCAGGGGGCGGATTTTCCCACGAGCAGTACTTC. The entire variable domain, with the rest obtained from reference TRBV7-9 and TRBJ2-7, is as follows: DTGVSQNPRHKITKRGQNVTFRCDPISEHNRLYWYRQTLGQGPEFLTYFQNEAQLEKSRLLSDRFSAERPKGSFSTLEIQRTEQGDSAMYLCASSPGGGFSHEQYFGPGTRLTVT.

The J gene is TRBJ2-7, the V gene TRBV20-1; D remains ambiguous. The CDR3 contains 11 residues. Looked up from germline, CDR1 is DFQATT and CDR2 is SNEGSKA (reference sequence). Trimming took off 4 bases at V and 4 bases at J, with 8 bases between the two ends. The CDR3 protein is CSAKGLYEQYF. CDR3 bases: TGCAGTGCTAAGGGCCTTTACGAGCAGTACTTC.

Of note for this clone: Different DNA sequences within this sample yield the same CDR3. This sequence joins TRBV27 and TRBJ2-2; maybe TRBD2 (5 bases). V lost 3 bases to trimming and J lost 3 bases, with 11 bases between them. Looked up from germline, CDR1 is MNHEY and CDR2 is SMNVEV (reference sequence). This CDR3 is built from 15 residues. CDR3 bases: TGTGCCAGCAGTTTGGCGGGCGGTGACACCGGGGAGCTGTTTTTT. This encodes CASSLAGGDTGELFF.

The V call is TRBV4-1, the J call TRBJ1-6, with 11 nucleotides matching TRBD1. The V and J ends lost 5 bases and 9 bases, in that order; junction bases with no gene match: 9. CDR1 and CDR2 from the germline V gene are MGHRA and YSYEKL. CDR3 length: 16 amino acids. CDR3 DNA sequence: TGCGCCAGCAGCGCTACCGGGACAGGGGGAAGTTCACCCCTCCACTTT. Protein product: CASSATGTGGSSPLHF.

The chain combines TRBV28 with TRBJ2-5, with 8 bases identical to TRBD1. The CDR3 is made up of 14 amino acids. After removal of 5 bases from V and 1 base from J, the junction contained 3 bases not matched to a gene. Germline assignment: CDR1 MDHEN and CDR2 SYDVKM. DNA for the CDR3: TGTGCCAGCAGTACGGACAGGGCCCAAGAGACCCAGTACTTC. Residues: CASSTDRAQETQYF.

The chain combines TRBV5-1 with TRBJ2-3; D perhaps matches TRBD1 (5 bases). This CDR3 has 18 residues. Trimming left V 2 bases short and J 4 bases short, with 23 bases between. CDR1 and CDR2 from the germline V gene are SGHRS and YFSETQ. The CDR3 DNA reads TGCGCCAGCAGCTTCTGGGCGCACAGGCCTTTTTTCGCAGATACGCAGTATTTT. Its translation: CASSFWAHRPFFADTQYF.

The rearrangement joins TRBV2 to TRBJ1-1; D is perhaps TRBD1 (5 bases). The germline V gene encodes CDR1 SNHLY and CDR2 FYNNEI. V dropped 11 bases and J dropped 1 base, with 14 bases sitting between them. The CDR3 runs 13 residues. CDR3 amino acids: CAARRAENTEAFF. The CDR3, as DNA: TGTGCCGCCCGCAGGGCGGAGAACACTGAAGCTTTCTTT.

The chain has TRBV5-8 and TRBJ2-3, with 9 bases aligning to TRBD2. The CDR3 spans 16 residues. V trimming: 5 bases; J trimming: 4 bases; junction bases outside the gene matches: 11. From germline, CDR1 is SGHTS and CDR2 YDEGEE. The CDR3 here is CASSSNMGLAADTQYF. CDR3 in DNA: TGTGCCAGCAGTTCTAACATGGGACTAGCCGCAGATACGCAGTATTTT.

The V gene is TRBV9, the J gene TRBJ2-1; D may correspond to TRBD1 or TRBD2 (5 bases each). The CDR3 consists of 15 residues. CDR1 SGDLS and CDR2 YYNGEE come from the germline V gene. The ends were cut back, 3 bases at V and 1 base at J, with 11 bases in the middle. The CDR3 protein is CASSAGSLSYNEQFF. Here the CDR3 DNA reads TGTGCCAGCAGCGCAGGGAGTTTGTCCTACAATGAGCAGTTCTTC.

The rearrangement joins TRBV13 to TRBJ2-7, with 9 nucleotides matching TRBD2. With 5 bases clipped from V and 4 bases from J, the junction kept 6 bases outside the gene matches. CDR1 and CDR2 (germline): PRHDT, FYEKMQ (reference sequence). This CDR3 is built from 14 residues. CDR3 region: CASSPASGKYEQYF. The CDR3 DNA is TGTGCCAGCAGCCCGGCTAGCGGGAAGTACGAGCAGTACTTC.

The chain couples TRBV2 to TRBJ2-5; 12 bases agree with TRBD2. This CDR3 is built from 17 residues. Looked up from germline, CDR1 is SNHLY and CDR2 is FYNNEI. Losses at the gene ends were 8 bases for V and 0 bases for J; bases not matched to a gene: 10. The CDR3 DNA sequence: TGTGCCAGCCCCCTAGCGGGAGGGCCGGGGTACCAAGAGACCCAGTACTTC. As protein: CASPLAGGPGYQETQYF.

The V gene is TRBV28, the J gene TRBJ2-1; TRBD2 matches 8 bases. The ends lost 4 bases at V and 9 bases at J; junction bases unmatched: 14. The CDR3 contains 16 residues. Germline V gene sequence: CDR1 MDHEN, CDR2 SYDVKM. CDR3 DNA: TGTGCCAGCAGTTCCGGACTCACCGGGAGGGCCGGTGAGCAGTTCTTC. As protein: CASSSGLTGRAGEQFF.

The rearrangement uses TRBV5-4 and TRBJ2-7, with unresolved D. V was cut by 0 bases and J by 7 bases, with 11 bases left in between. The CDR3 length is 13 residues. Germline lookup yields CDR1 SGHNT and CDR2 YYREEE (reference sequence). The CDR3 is CASSLGGWKEQYF. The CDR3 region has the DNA TGTGCCAGCAGCTTGGGTGGTTGGAAGGAGCAGTACTTC. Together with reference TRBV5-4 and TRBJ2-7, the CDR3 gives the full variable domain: ETGVTQSPTHLIKTRGQQVTLRCSSQSGHNTVSWYQQALGQGPQFIFQYYREEENGRGNFPPRFSGLQFPNYSSELNVNALELDDSALYLCASSLGGWKEQYFGPGTRLTVT.

CDR3 amino acids: CASSIDGRYNYGYTF. CDR3 coding DNA: TGTGCCAGTAGTATAGATGGCAGGTATAACTATGGCTACACCTTC. This chain joins TRBV19 and TRBJ1-2; the D is unclear. Germline V gene data show CDR1 as LNHDA and CDR2 as SQIVND (reference sequence). The CDR3 is 15 residues long. Trimming removed 0 bases from V and 1 base from J, with 9 bases in between. Looking up the rest from reference TRBV19 and TRBJ1-2 gives the full variable domain: DGGITQSPKYLFRKEGQNVTLSCEQNLNHDAMYWYRQDPGQGLRLIYYSQIVNDFQKGDIAEGYSVSREKKESFPLTVTSAQKNPTAFYLCASSIDGRYNYGYTFGSGTRLTVV.

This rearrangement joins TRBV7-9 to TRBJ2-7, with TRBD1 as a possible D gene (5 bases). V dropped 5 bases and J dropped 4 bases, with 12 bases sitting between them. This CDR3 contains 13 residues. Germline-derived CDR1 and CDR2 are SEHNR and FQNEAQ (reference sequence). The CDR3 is CASSVDKSYEQYF. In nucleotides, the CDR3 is TGTGCCAGCAGCGTGGACAAGAGTTACGAGCAGTACTTC.